This T cell receptor (beta chain) came from a study of blood T cells in healthy people across ages. Donors each provided about 9.5 milliliters of peripheral blood. This clonotype was counted between two and nine times. This CDR3 has 15 residues. Germline V gene data show CDR1 as DFQATT and CDR2 as SNEGSKA (reference sequence). The authors ran a second PCR of about 6 to 11 cycles using a sample-barcoded 5' primer and a J-beta primer mix. TCRdb passed the 5' RACE reads through MiXCR, listing each CDR3 protein once. This repertoire shows about 680,000 distinct CDR3 sequences, approximately 50% found once; its top ten account for roughly 34%.

The receptor comes from a woman aged 55-69 years in good health. The chain joins TRBV20-1 to TRBJ2-4; 7 bases fit TRBD2. The J call may be in error: the DNA end matches TRBJ2-7 better. The specimen was blood. The CDR3 loop is CSASLSWLADNEQYF. The CDR3 nucleotides are TGCAGTGCTAGTCTCTCTTGGCTAGCGGATAACGAGCAGTACTTC.